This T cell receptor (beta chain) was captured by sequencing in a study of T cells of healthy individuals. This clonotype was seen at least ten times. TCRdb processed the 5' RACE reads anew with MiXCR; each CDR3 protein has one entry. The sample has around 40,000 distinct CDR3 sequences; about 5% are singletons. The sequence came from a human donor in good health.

CDR3 DNA sequence: TGCAGTGCTAGAGTACGGGGGGGCCCCTACGAGCAGTACTTC. Residues: CSARVRGGPYEQYF. The V gene is TRBV20-1, the J gene TRBJ2-7; TRBD2 agrees at 8 bases. CDR1 DFQATT and CDR2 SNEGSKA come from the germline V gene (reference sequence). This CDR3 has 14 residues. V trimming: 1 base; J trimming: 2 bases; junction bases outside the gene matches: 4.